This T cell receptor (beta chain) stems from a study of T cell responses to AZD1222 COVID-19 vaccine. This clone was recorded a few times. Between the trimmed V and J ends, which lost 3 bases and 6 bases, there was a span of 11 bases. The CDR3 runs to 13 residues. Germline V CDR1 and CDR2: MNHEY, SVGAGI. The protocol was immunoSEQ multiplex PCR, while the TCRdb copy is restricted to in-frame clones and leaves out a portion. This table holds more than 70,000 clones, about nine tenths found once. The sequence derives from an adult who received the AZD1222 COVID-19 vaccine. Here the sequenced sample was peripheral blood, taken 28 days after the second AZD1222 dose. The chain uses TRBV6-5 and TRBJ1-2; TRBD1 is a possible D gene (5 bases). CDR3 coding DNA: TGTGCCAGCAGTTATACTTGGGGCGATGGCTACACCTTC. It translates to CASSYTWGDGYTF.